Detailed here is one TCR beta chain. The antigen it binds to is not known. Being one base from a much bigger clone, this may be a read error. These data belong to a study of blood T cells in healthy people across ages (dated by TCRdb to between 2014 and 2017). Some background on the complete study: In model experiments, template switching captured about one uniquely barcoded TCR beta cDNA molecule for every two T cells. Donors of different ages were randomly distributed across sequencing lanes to avoid experimental bias. Four age groups were formed from the donors: young (average about 16 years), middle-aged (approximately 39), aged (about 62) and long-lived (around 82). For two donors (one aged 18 to 30 and one aged 80 or older), the study analyzed two additional independent replicas of 1 million unique cDNA reads from the same blood draw. The study measured age-related changes in TCR beta repertoire diversity using deep sequencing normalized with unique cDNA molecular identifiers.

The protocol used for the library was 5' RACE. The instrument given in TCRdb is Illumina HiSeq 2500. A second PCR of about 6 to 11 cycles was performed with a sample-barcoded 5' primer and a J-beta primer mix. Each TCR beta cDNA molecule received a unique molecular identifier from a template-switch 5' adaptor carrying 12 random nucleotides. At least 2.5 million CDR3-containing paired-end reads were obtained from each sample. First-strand cDNA synthesis was performed from all RNA using the Mint cDNA synthesis kit, with priming by a TRBC-specific oligonucleotide. Following uracil-DNA glycosylase treatment, all cDNA underwent a first 18-cycle PCR with the universal primers M1SS and BC2_uni_R. The paper's data handling went like this. Normalization of each sample was performed by random selection of 1 million high-quality reads, each carrying a distinct molecular identifier. Instead of being binned into consensus sequences, reads that shared molecular identifiers were thrown out. CDR3 identification, clonotype clustering and error correction used MiTCR with a Q25 quality threshold and the strictest error-elimination algorithm. A nonparametric unseen species model using Euler transformation provided a lower-bound estimate of total TCR beta diversity. TCRdb trimmed the raw reads at Q25, called clones with MiXCR and kept productive beta chains. A single entry per CDR3 protein holds the most common genes and DNA from its merged rows. In this record, the V and J calls reflect TCRdb's handling and not the investigators' own analysis. This sample gives roughly 1,800,000 distinct CDR3 sequences in total; about 50% of them show up just once. The top ten clonotypes cover roughly 2.1% of the sample.

Systemically healthy Caucasian individuals from Russia, approximately 39 in total and aged about 6 to 95 years, were included as donors. Approximately 10 milliliters of peripheral blood were collected from each donor into EDTA-treated Vacutainer tubes. PBMCs were isolated by Ficoll-Paque density-gradient centrifugation, with at least 7 million obtained per sample. Trizol reagent was used to extract total RNA from the PBMCs, yielding at least 6 micrograms per sample. For every donor, flow cytometry on a PBMC aliquot measured the percentage of naive CD45RAhigh/CD27high T cells. The cysteine opens and the phenylalanine closes a CDR3 of 13 amino acids. The kept DNA is CDR3 alone, 39 bases in frame from the first base. The germline V gene gives CDR1 as SGHVS and CDR2 as FQNEAQ. Study-wide findings and limitations: The percentage of naive T cells measured by flow cytometry correlated strongly with observed TCR beta diversity. Estimates of total diversity based on one million sequenced T cells were regarded as lower bounds and as underestimates. As age increased, observed TCR beta diversity per million T cells dropped in a roughly linear way, and a significant reduction was already evident by age 40. Because donor CMV infection status was unknown, age-related changes in expanded clonotypes were potentially confounded. Compared with the aged group, the long-lived group had more naive CD4+ T cells, fewer expanded clones and increased TCR diversity, a pattern suggesting age selection. Since profiling was done on bulk unsorted PBMCs, naive and antigen-experienced compartments could not be conclusively compared.

Sequenced: blood. The chain is made from TRBV7-8 and TRBJ2-5, with 9 bases matching TRBD1. The end of the DNA aligns better with TRBJ2-7, so the J call may be wrong. This clonotype was obtained from a woman in her thirties or forties in good health. CDR3 region: CASSGTGYYEQYF. The DNA sequence follows: TGTGCCAGCTCCGGGACAGGGTACTACGAGCAGTACTTC.